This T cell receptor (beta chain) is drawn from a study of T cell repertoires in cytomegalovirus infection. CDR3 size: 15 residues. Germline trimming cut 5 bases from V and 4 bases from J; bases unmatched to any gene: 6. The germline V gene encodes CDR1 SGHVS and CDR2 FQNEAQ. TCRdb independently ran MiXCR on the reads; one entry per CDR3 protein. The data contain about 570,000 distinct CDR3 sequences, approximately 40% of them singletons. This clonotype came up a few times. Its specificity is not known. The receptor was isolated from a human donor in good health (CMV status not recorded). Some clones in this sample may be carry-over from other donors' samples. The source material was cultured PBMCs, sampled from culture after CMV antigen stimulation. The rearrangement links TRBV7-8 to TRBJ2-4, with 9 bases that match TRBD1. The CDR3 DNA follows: TGTGCCAGCAGCCAGGGACAGGGACTAAAAAACATTCAGTACTTC. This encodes CASSQGQGLKNIQYF.